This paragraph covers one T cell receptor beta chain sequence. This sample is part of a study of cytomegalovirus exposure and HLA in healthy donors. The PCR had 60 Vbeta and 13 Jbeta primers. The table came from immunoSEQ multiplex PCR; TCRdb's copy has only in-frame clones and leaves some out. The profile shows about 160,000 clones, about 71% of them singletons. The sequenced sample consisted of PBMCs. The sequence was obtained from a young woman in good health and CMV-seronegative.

CDR3 amino acids: CASSLGQSYEQYF. The CDR3 DNA reads TGTGCCAGCAGTTTGGGACAGTCCTACGAGCAGTACTTC. The V call is TRBV28, the J call TRBJ2-7; 7 nucleotides align to TRBD1. This CDR3 has 13 residues. The J segment lost 1 base and the V segment lost 3 bases, leaving 0 bases of the junction unmatched. Germline V CDR1 and CDR2: MDHEN, SYDVKM.